These 2 T cell receptor beta chains were sequenced from one sample in a study of blood T cell repertoires in COVID-19. Data came from immunoSEQ multiplex PCR; TCRdb stores just in-frame clones and leaves some out. Counted here are some 200,000 clones, 80% to 90% occurring once; the ten biggest clones make up 9% to 15%. The source material was peripheral blood. Receptors were obtained from a woman older than 75 with COVID-19, enrolled during active disease.

This clone appeared a single time. This chain uses TRBV18 with TRBJ1-4; tentative D call: TRBD1 (6 bases). CDR1 KGHSH and CDR2 LQKENI come from the germline V gene. Trimming cost V 4 bases and J 6 bases, with 15 bases left between them. The CDR3 length is 15 residues. CDR3 in amino acids: CASSQNTGKDEKLFF. The CDR3, as DNA: TGTGCCAGCTCACAAAATACAGGGAAGGATGAAAAACTGTTTTTT.

The V call is TRBV6-5, the J call TRBJ2-7, with 8 nucleotides matching TRBD1. The CDR3 spans 16 residues. The V gene end was trimmed by 0 bases and the J gene end by 0 bases; junction bases not matched to a gene: 4. Per germline, CDR1 MNHEY and CDR2 SVGAGI. DNA of the CDR3: TGTGCCAGCAGTTACTCGGACAGGGCTTTCTCCTACGAGCAGTACTTC. Residues: CASSYSDRAFSYEQYF.